A single sample is the source of the 8 T cell receptor beta chains below, sequenced in a study of blood T cell repertoires in COVID-19 (dated by TCRdb to the early 2020s). Library method: the immunoSEQ multiplex PCR assay. Sourced from immuneACCESS, this table was stored by TCRdb with only in-frame sequences that have V and J called. A share of the clones is absent; for the studies checked, an unresolved V gene accounts for under half, and the remainder has no known explanation. The sample records more than 150,000 clones, approximately 81% of which are singletons. In total, the top ten clones hold around 14% of the sample. The sequencing sample was made of peripheral blood. These receptors all stem from a man between 18 and 29 years old with active or convalescent COVID-19.

The chain links TRBV6-6 to TRBJ2-7; 14 bases map to TRBD2. This CDR3 is built from 14 residues. The germline V gene has CDR1 MNHNY and CDR2 SVGAGI (reference sequence). After removal of 10 bases from V and 3 bases from J, the junction contained 5 bases not matched to a gene. The CDR3 nucleotides are TGTGCCACCTACGGGACTAGCGGGGGCTACGAGCAGTACTTC. This translates into CATYGTSGGYEQYF.

V and J are TRBV5-1 and TRBJ2-2; the D is unclear. The V gene lost 6 bases and the J gene lost 0 bases, with 6 bases spanning the gap. Germline CDR1 SGHRS, CDR2 YFSETQ. This CDR3 contains 13 residues. CDR3 DNA: TGCGCCAGCACAACTACGAACACCGGGGAGCTGTTTTTT. This encodes CASTTTNTGELFF.

Points on this clone: Other DNA sequences of this sample code for an identical CDR3. The CDR3 here is CASSPRTDTQYF. CDR3 nucleotides: TGTGCCAGTAGTCCCCGGACAGATACGCAGTATTTT. The chain has TRBV19 and TRBJ2-3; D remains ambiguous. The germline CDR1 and CDR2 sequences are LNHDA and SQIVND (reference sequence). This CDR3 is 12 amino acids long. The ends were cut back, 5 bases at V and 3 bases at J, with 6 bases in the middle. The complete variable domain, with remaining parts taken from reference TRBV19 and TRBJ2-3, reads DGGITQSPKYLFRKEGQNVTLSCEQNLNHDAMYWYRQDPGQGLRLIYYSQIVNDFQKGDIAEGYSVSREKKESFPLTVTSAQKNPTAFYLCASSPRTDTQYFGPGTRLTVL.

This clone has a single count. The chain links TRBV19 to TRBJ2-1; TRBD2 aligns across 8 bases. The CDR3 has 16 amino acids. Germline lookup yields CDR1 LNHDA and CDR2 SQIVND (reference sequence). V shed 3 bases, J shed 4 bases, and the junction held 8 bases outside the gene matches. This CDR3 reads CASSMAWGGGYNEQFF. The CDR3 DNA is TGTGCCAGTAGTATGGCCTGGGGCGGGGGGTACAATGAGCAGTTCTTC.

The chain has TRBV9 and TRBJ2-2; possible D gene TRBD2, 5 bases. This CDR3 is built from 15 residues. Germline V CDR1 and CDR2: SGDLS, YYNGEE. Trimming pared 3 bases from V and 1 base from J, leaving 10 bases between. In nucleotides, the CDR3 is TGTGCCAGCAGCGGGGGAGTAGTGAACACCGGGGAGCTGTTTTTT. This codes for CASSGGVVNTGELFF.

A note on this clone: At one end the junction does not follow the germline gene, possibly because of a read error. This rearrangement joins TRBV7-7 to TRBJ2-1, with D possibly being TRBD1 (6 bases). Per germline, CDR1 SSHAT and CDR2 FNYEAQ (reference sequence). The CDR3 extends over 13 amino acids. The CDR3 sequence: CASSLQGFDEQFF. The CDR3 DNA reads TGTGCTAGCAGCTTGCAGGGGTTCGATGAGCAGTTCTTC.

A remark on this clone: The junction departs from the called germline gene at one end, perhaps through a read error. The J gene is TRBJ1-2, the V gene TRBV19; the match to TRBD1 covers 7 bases. In germline, CDR1 is LNHDA, CDR2 SQIVND (reference sequence). The CDR3 is 15 amino acids. The CDR3 region is CASTIKGGPNYGYTF. DNA for the CDR3: TGTGCCAGTACTATAAAAGGGGGCCCTAACTATGGCTACACCTTC.

This chain connects TRBV27 to TRBJ1-5; 7 nucleotides agree with TRBD1. The CDR3 runs 17 residues. Germline V gene sequence: CDR1 MNHEY, CDR2 SMNVEV (reference sequence). V trimming: 4 bases; J trimming: 8 bases; junction bases outside the gene matches: 17. The CDR3 sequence: CASSSRQGEPVIKPQHF. In DNA form, the CDR3 reads TGTGCCAGCAGTTCGCGACAGGGCGAACCCGTAATCAAGCCCCAGCATTTT.